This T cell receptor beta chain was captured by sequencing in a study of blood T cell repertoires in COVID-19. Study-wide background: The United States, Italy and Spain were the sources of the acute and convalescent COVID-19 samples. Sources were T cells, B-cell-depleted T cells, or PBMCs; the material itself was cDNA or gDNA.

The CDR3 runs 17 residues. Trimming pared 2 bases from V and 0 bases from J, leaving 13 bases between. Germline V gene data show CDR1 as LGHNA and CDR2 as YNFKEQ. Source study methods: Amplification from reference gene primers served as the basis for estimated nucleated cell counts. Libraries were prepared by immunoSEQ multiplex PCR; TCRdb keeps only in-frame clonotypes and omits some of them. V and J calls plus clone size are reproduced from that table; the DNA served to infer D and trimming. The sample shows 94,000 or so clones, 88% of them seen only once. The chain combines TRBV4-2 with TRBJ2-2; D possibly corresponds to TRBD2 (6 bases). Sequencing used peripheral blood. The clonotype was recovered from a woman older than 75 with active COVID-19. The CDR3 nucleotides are TGTGCCAGCAGCCAAACTAGCACCTCAGCGAACACCGGGGAGCTGTTTTTT. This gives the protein CASSQTSTSANTGELFF.